The 32 T cell receptor beta chains presented below share a single source sample, sequenced in a study of blood T cell repertoires in COVID-19. Assay used: immunoSEQ multiplex PCR; TCRdb lists only in-frame clones, some missing. This repertoire shows approximately 480,000 clones, approximately 90% found once; its top ten account for roughly 0.72%. Source material: PBMCs or T cells enriched from blood (not recorded which). The source is a woman between 18 and 29 years old who had recovered from COVID-19.

This sequence joins TRBV30 and TRBJ1-2; D unresolved. The V end was cut by 5 bases, the J end by 7 bases, with 20 bases between. The CDR3 has 14 amino acids. CDR1 and CDR2 from the germline V gene are GTSNPN and SVGIG (reference sequence). CDR3 in amino acids: CAWDELGVGGGYTF. The CDR3 nucleotides read TGTGCCTGGGACGAGCTTGGGGTGGGAGGTGGCTACACCTTC.

A single count supports this clone. The genes are TRBV19 and TRBJ2-7; the D gene is possibly TRBD2 (5 bases). The CDR3 contains 15 residues. Germline lookup yields CDR1 LNHDA and CDR2 SQIVND (reference sequence). Deletions cut 6 bases from V and 0 bases from J, with 15 bases between. The CDR3 region has the DNA TGTGCCAGTAGAGGTTTGTCCAGCGGCTCCTACGAGCAGTACTTC. Protein: CASRGLSSGSYEQYF.

The rearrangement uses TRBV6-5 and TRBJ2-5, with 7 bases that match TRBD1. V lost 0 bases and J lost 3; bases outside the gene matches: 4. This CDR3 spans 15 amino acids. Germline CDR1 and CDR2: MNHEY and SVGAGI. CDR3 DNA sequence: TGTGCCAGCAGTTACTCGACAGGGTGGGAAGAGACCCAGTACTTC. This encodes CASSYSTGWEETQYF.

Only one count was recorded for this clone. V usage is TRBV27 and J usage is TRBJ1-5; TRBD1 aligns across 7 bases. The CDR3 contains 16 residues. Trimming took 2 bases from V and 2 from J; bases not matched to a gene: 6. Germline CDR1 reads MNHEY; CDR2 reads SMNVEV (reference sequence). CDR3 nucleotide sequence: TGTGCCAGCAGTTTAAGCGTCAGGGGGGGCAATCAGCCCCAGCATTTT. As protein: CASSLSVRGGNQPQHF.

This chain links TRBV27 with TRBJ2-2, with 8 bases identical to TRBD2. CDR1 MNHEY and CDR2 SMNVEV come from the germline V gene (reference sequence). There are 17 residues in the CDR3. J lost 3 bases, V lost 1 base, and 7 bases had no gene match. CDR3 residues: CASSLFGSGEYTGELFF. In DNA, the CDR3 is TGTGCCAGCAGTTTATTCGGTAGCGGGGAGTACACCGGGGAGCTGTTTTTT.

This chain connects TRBV14 to TRBJ1-2; D possibly corresponds to TRBD1 (5 bases). Germline CDR1 is SGHDN and CDR2 is FVKESK. This CDR3 region has 13 residues. Trimming shortened V by 4 bases and J by 4 bases, and 10 bases separated the two germline ends. Here the CDR3 DNA reads TGTGCCAGCAGCCGACAGTTGGGCTATGGCTACACCTTC. Protein sequence: CASSRQLGYGYTF.

The chain carries TRBV5-4 and TRBJ2-3; possibly TRBD2 for D (5 bases). The V end lost 0 bases, the J end lost 7 bases, and 15 bases lay between the germline ends. CDR3 size: 15 residues. Germline V lookup: CDR1 SGHNT, CDR2 YYREEE (reference sequence). This CDR3 is CASSLAAVGWNTQYF. CDR3 nucleotides: TGTGCCAGCAGCTTGGCAGCGGTAGGGTGGAATACGCAGTATTTT.

The J gene is TRBJ2-7, the V gene TRBV2, with 7 positions matching TRBD1. Germline CDR1 SNHLY, CDR2 FYNNEI. The J segment lost 7 bases and the V segment lost 8 bases, leaving 11 bases of the junction unmatched. This CDR3 region has 13 residues. In DNA form, the CDR3 reads TGTGCCAGCGCAGAGGGGGCGGTAAAAGAGCAGTACTTC. It yields the protein CASAEGAVKEQYF.

The CDR3 spells CAIGDWKVEHEQYF. As DNA, the CDR3 is TGTGCCATCGGGGACTGGAAGGTCGAACACGAGCAGTACTTC. The chain recombines TRBV10-3 with TRBJ2-7, with D perhaps TRBD2 (6 bases). This CDR3 is built from 14 residues. CDR1 ENHRY and CDR2 SYGVKD come from the germline V gene. V shed 8 bases and J shed 5 bases, with 19 bases lying between them.

The genes are TRBV6-5 and TRBJ2-6; maybe TRBD2 (5 bases). Trimming took 6 bases from V and 4 from J, leaving 13 bases between them. This CDR3 has 15 residues. In germline, CDR1 is MNHEY, CDR2 SVGAGI. The CDR3 DNA sequence: TGTGCCAGCAGGTGGAGAGCGGAAGGGGCCAACGTCCTGACTTTC. Amino acid sequence: CASRWRAEGANVLTF.

This chain connects TRBV4-1 to TRBJ1-5; 9 bases map to TRBD1. CDR3 length: 14 residues. CDR1 is MGHRA, CDR2 YSYEKL, per germline. J gave up 5 bases and V 4 bases, and 3 bases lay outside the gene matches. Written as DNA, the CDR3 is TGCGCCAGCAGCCCTTGGACAGGGGATCAGCCCCAGCATTTT. Translating it yields CASSPWTGDQPQHF.

This clone was seen just once. This chain links TRBV27 with TRBJ1-2; TRBD1 matches 8 bases. J gave up 4 bases and V 3 bases, and 7 bases lay outside the gene matches. Germline CDR1 is MNHEY and CDR2 is SMNVEV (reference sequence). The CDR3 sequence is 15 residues long. CDR3: CASSFGQGRSYGYTF. Written as DNA, the CDR3 is TGTGCCAGCAGTTTTGGACAGGGTAGGAGCTATGGCTACACCTTC.

This sequence joins TRBV5-1 and TRBJ1-2, with D tentatively TRBD1 (5 bases). The CDR3 spans 14 residues. Trimming took 0 bases from V and 5 from J, leaving 11 bases between them. Germline V lookup: CDR1 SGHRS, CDR2 YFSETQ. This chain's CDR3 is CASSLEGLGYGYTF. The CDR3 DNA sequence: TGCGCCAGCAGCTTGGAGGGACTGGGGTATGGCTACACCTTC.

The J gene is TRBJ2-5, the V gene TRBV6-4, with 7 bases identical to TRBD2. The germline V gene has CDR1 MRHNA and CDR2 SNTAGT. Losses at the gene ends were 6 bases for V and 4 bases for J; bases not matched to a gene: 11. CDR3 size: 15 residues. The CDR3 region is CASRSGPGGGETQYF. The DNA of the CDR3 is TGTGCCAGCAGATCGGGACCGGGCGGGGGAGAGACCCAGTACTTC.

The V and J genes are TRBV4-1 and TRBJ1-6, with 7 positions matching TRBD1. The V and J ends lost 3 bases and 7 bases, in that order; junction bases with no gene match: 9. The CDR3 is 16 residues long. Germline CDR1 MGHRA, CDR2 YSYEKL. The chain's CDR3 is CASSHASTGRNSPLHF. As DNA, the CDR3 is TGCGCCAGCAGCCACGCCTCGACAGGGAGAAATTCACCCCTCCACTTT.

The genes are TRBV11-2 and TRBJ1-3; unclear D gene. Looked up from germline, CDR1 is SGHAT and CDR2 is FQNNGV. Trimming stripped 4 bases from V and 0 bases from J, with 7 bases between. This CDR3 region has 14 residues. For the CDR3, the DNA is TGTGCCAGCAGCTCGGGTTACTCTGGAAACACCATATATTTT. Its protein is CASSSGYSGNTIYF.

The chain has TRBV7-2 and TRBJ1-3; D is unclear. Germline CDR1 is SGHTA and CDR2 is FQGNSA. Trimming took 5 bases from V and 1 from J, leaving 9 bases between them. This CDR3 has 14 residues. The CDR3 spells CASSRPGSGNTIYF. CDR3 DNA sequence: TGTGCCAGCAGCCGCCCCGGGTCTGGAAACACCATATATTTT.

The V gene is TRBV30, the J gene TRBJ1-2; unclear D gene. Trimming took off 0 bases at V and 1 base at J, with 9 bases between the two ends. Per the germline V gene, CDR1 is GTSNPN and CDR2 is SVGIG (reference sequence). The CDR3 sequence is 14 residues long. The CDR3 sequence: CAWSVIDYNYGYTF. DNA of the CDR3: TGTGCCTGGAGTGTAATTGACTATAACTATGGCTACACCTTC. The full variable domain, rest sourced from reference TRBV30 and TRBJ1-2, is SQTIHQWPATLVQPVGSPLSLECTVEGTSNPNLYWYRQAAGRGLQLLFYSVGIGQISSEVPQNLSASRPQDRQFILSSKKLLLSDSGFYLCAWSVIDYNYGYTFGSGTRLTVV.

This clone has just one count. CDR3 protein: CASSRDRESYEQYF. The CDR3 nucleotides are TGCGCCAGCAGCCGGGACAGGGAAAGTTACGAGCAGTACTTC. The J gene is TRBJ2-7, the V gene TRBV5-1, with 9 bases aligning to TRBD1. CDR1 is SGHRS, CDR2 YFSETQ, per germline. The CDR3 has 14 amino acids. The ends lost 4 bases at V and 4 bases at J; junction bases unmatched: 6.

This rearrangement joins TRBV4-1 to TRBJ1-5, with a weak D call TRBD1 (5 bases). The germline CDR1 and CDR2 sequences are MGHRA and YSYEKL. The V end was cut by 3 bases, the J end by 4 bases, with 19 bases between. The length of the CDR3 is 17 residues. Here the CDR3 reads CASSQFRDRALNQPQHF. The CDR3 region has the DNA TGCGCCAGCAGCCAGTTTAGAGACAGAGCCCTTAATCAGCCCCAGCATTTT.

CDR3 sequence reads: CASGGTQGFYGYTF. CDR3 DNA sequence: TGTGCTAGTGGTGGGACACAGGGATTCTATGGCTACACCTTC. The chain carries TRBV12-5 and TRBJ1-2; tentative D call: TRBD1 (6 bases). Germline CDR1 is LGHNT and CDR2 is FRNRAP. The CDR3 is made up of 14 amino acids. Trimming took 5 bases from V and 4 from J, leaving 14 bases between them. Variable domain in full (rest from reference TRBV12-5 and TRBJ1-2): DARVTQTPRHKVTEMGQEVTMRCQPILGHNTVFWYRQTMMQGLELLAYFRNRAPLDDSGMPKDRFSAEMPDATLATLKIQPSEPRDSAVYFCASGGTQGFYGYTFGSGTRLTVV.

The chain is built from TRBV7-2 and TRBJ2-5, with D perhaps matching TRBD2 (6 bases). V was cut by 2 bases and J by 3 bases, with 16 bases left in between. This CDR3 comprises 16 residues. The germline V gene has CDR1 SGHTA and CDR2 FQGNSA. The CDR3 sequence is CASSLMGGGVKETQYF. The CDR3 nucleotides read TGTGCCAGCAGCTTAATGGGTGGCGGGGTGAAAGAGACCCAGTACTTC.

The chain combines TRBV5-6 with TRBJ1-6, with a weak D call TRBD1 (6 bases). The CDR3 is made up of 15 amino acids. The germline gives CDR1 SGHDT, CDR2 YYEEEE. Deletions cut 4 bases from V and 7 bases from J, with 15 bases between. In DNA, the CDR3 is TGTGCCAGCAGCCGAGAAGGGGGAGGGAATTCACCCCTCCACTTT. Translated: CASSREGGGNSPLHF.

The J gene is TRBJ1-2, the V gene TRBV29-1; D unresolved. CDR3 length: 15 residues. Trimming left V 7 bases short and J 0 bases short, with 18 bases between. Germline V lookup: CDR1 SQVTM, CDR2 ANQGSEA. DNA of the CDR3: TGCAGCGCTGCGATCGGAGCGGGCTCTAACTATGGCTACACCTTC. Amino acid sequence: CSAAIGAGSNYGYTF. The complete variable domain, with remaining parts taken from reference TRBV29-1 and TRBJ1-2, reads SAVISQKPSRDICQRGTSLTIQCQVDSQVTMMFWYRQQPGQSLTLIATANQGSEATYESGFVIDKFPISRPNLTFSTLTVSNMSPEDSSIYLCSAAIGAGSNYGYTFGSGTRLTVV.

The chain is built from TRBV12-1 and TRBJ1-5; TRBD1, the table's D call, was not compared with the DNA. TRBV12-1 is a pseudogene locus. The length of the CDR3 is 16 residues. The CDR3 spells CASSFGPRGSNQPQHF. The CDR3 DNA is TGTGCCAGCAGCTTTGGTCCTAGGGGGAGCAATCAGCCCCAGCATTTT.

The chain combines TRBV10-2 with TRBJ2-1; 7 nucleotides line up with TRBD1. The germline CDR1 and CDR2 sequences are WSHSY and SAAADI. The CDR3 is made up of 17 amino acids. With V trimmed by 0 bases and J by 2 bases, 7 bases remained unmatched. The CDR3 loop is CASSESSRGLAYNEQFF. CDR3 nucleotides: TGCGCCAGCAGTGAGTCTTCGAGGGGGCTGGCCTACAATGAGCAGTTCTTC.

This clone appeared once. V usage is TRBV6-5 and J usage is TRBJ2-7, with D possibly TRBD1 on 6 matching bases. CDR1 and CDR2 from the germline V gene are MNHEY and SVGAGI. This CDR3 is 15 amino acids long. V lost 5 bases to trimming and J lost 1 base, with 15 bases between them. Here the CDR3 DNA reads TGTGCCAGCAGTCTCGCGCTCGGACAGTCCTACGAGCAGTACTTC. Translation gives CASSLALGQSYEQYF.

The chain employs TRBV19 and TRBJ2-7; tentative D call: TRBD2 (5 bases). Trimming shortened V by 6 bases and J by 1 base, and 10 bases separated the two germline ends. CDR1 and CDR2 from the germline V gene are LNHDA and SQIVND (reference sequence). The CDR3 is 13 amino acids. CDR3 sequence (DNA): TGTGCCAGTAGCGGAGGCGATTCCTACGAGCAGTACTTC. This codes for CASSGGDSYEQYF.

The chain links TRBV5-1 to TRBJ1-1, with a possible D match to TRBD1 (6 bases). The V end was cut by 2 bases, the J end by 4 bases, with 12 bases between. The germline CDR1 and CDR2 sequences are SGHRS and YFSETQ. CDR3 length equals 14 residues. CDR3 bases: TGCGCCAGCAGCTTTGGAGACAGGAGCACTGAAGCTTTCTTT. It translates to CASSFGDRSTEAFF.

The chain has TRBV27 and TRBJ1-5, with TRBD1 identical over 8 bases. CDR3 length: 14 amino acids. CDR1 and CDR2 (germline): MNHEY, SMNVEV (reference sequence). Unmatched junction bases numbered 2, after V lost 4 bases and J lost 3 bases. Here the CDR3 reads CASSYRGFNQPQHF. The CDR3 nucleotides read TGTGCCAGCAGTTACAGGGGGTTCAATCAGCCCCAGCATTTT.

The rearrangement joins TRBV19 to TRBJ2-7; TRBD2 aligns across 8 bases. V dropped 4 bases and J dropped 1; count of bases not matched to a gene: 6. Germline V CDR1 and CDR2: LNHDA, SQIVND (reference sequence). The CDR3 covers 15 residues. CDR3 DNA sequence: TGTGCCAGTAGTACTTCTAGCGGGCCGTCCTACGAGCAGTACTTC. Protein sequence: CASSTSSGPSYEQYF.

This clone came up once. The genes are TRBV5-1 and TRBJ1-1, with D tentatively TRBD1 (6 bases). CDR1 SGHRS and CDR2 YFSETQ come from the germline V gene. V was shortened by 4 bases and J by 4 bases, with 23 bases between the two germline ends. The CDR3 has 17 residues. The CDR3 sequence: CASSLRTVGRVGTEAFF. The CDR3 region has the DNA TGCGCCAGCAGCCTCCGGACAGTGGGTCGTGTGGGCACTGAAGCTTTCTTT.